This T cell receptor (beta chain) was found in a study of OX40 agonist ivuxolimab in advanced cancers. Here immunoSEQ multiplex PCR was the method, and the copy in TCRdb shows in-frame clones only, minus some. The sample carries about 17,000 clones, about 77% recorded once. The V segment lost 3 bases and the J segment 6 bases; nucleotides outside the gene matches: 4. This CDR3 comprises 15 residues. The germline gives CDR1 SEHNR, CDR2 FQNEAQ (reference sequence). V is TRBV7-9 and J is TRBJ2-1; 11 bases match TRBD2. The sequence derives from an adult with an advanced solid tumor such as melanoma, head and neck, liver or kidney cancer. The sample here was CD4+ or CD8+ T cells sorted from blood, taken in a trial of the OX40 agonist ivuxolimab. CDR3 coding DNA: TGTGCCAGCAGCTTCGCTAGCGGGGGGCTCAATGAGCAGTTCTTC. Its translation is CASSFASGGLNEQFF. The whole variable domain, remainder taken from reference TRBV7-9 and TRBJ2-1, is DTGVSQNPRHKITKRGQNVTFRCDPISEHNRLYWYRQTLGQGPEFLTYFQNEAQLEKSRLLSDRFSAERPKGSFSTLEIQRTEQGDSAMYLCASSFASGGLNEQFFGPGTRLTVL.